This entry features one TCR beta chain sequence. This specimen belongs to a study of blood T cell repertoires in COVID-19. Study details: The samples span acute and convalescent COVID-19 from the United States, Italy and Spain. Sources were T cells, B-cell-depleted T cells, or PBMCs; the material itself was cDNA or gDNA.

Between the trimmed V and J ends, which lost 8 bases and 3 bases, there was a span of 16 bases. Germline CDR1 and CDR2: LNHDA and SQIVND (reference sequence). This CDR3 is built from 14 residues. Source study methods: The assay estimated nucleated cells by amplifying reference gene primers. The table came from immunoSEQ multiplex PCR; TCRdb's copy has only in-frame clones and leaves some out. The V and J calls and clone size come from that table; D and trimming were worked out from the DNA. The sample has about 94,000 clones; approximately 83% are singletons. Sequenced material: peripheral blood. The TCR sequence derives from a man in his sixties with acute or convalescent COVID-19. This chain joins TRBV19 and TRBJ1-2; D call uncertain. CDR3 in amino acids: CASHPSGRDYGYTF. In DNA, the CDR3 is TGTGCCAGTCATCCCTCGGGGAGGGACTATGGCTACACCTTC. Full variable domain (remainder filled in from reference TRBV19 and TRBJ1-2): DGGITQSPKYLFRKEGQNVTLSCEQNLNHDAMYWYRQDPGQGLRLIYYSQIVNDFQKGDIAEGYSVSREKKESFPLTVTSAQKNPTAFYLCASHPSGRDYGYTFGSGTRLTVV.